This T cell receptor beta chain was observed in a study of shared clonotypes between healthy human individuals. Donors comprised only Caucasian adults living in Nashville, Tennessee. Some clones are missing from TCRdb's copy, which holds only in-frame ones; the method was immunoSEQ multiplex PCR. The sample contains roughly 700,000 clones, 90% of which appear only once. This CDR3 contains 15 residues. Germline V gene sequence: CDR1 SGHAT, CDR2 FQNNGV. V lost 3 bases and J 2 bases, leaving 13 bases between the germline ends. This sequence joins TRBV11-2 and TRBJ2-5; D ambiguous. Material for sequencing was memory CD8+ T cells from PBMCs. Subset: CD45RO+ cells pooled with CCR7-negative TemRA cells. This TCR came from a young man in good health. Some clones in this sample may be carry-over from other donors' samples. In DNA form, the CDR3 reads TGTGCCAGCAGCTTGGCCGGAATATCACAAGAGACCCAGTACTTC. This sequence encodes CASSLAGISQETQYF.